The entry below describes one T cell receptor beta chain. Its matching antigen is unknown. One entry per CDR3 protein, without DNA, is what TCRdb gives after re-calling the 5' RACE reads. The sample yields about 300,000 distinct CDR3 sequences, of which the top ten take up roughly 5.8%. This sample is part of a study of monozygotic twins with inflammatory bowel disease. The CDR3 sequence is 15 residues long. Germline V gene lookup returns CDR1 SGHTA and CDR2 FQGNSA. Points from the study as a whole: Concordant and discordant twins showed no difference in repertoire similarity, possibly from limited power. Differences in immunosuppressive treatment may have been a source of added variability in patient repertoires.

Collection yielded 2 to 3 ml of blood per donor. The J gene is TRBJ2-1, the V gene TRBV7-2; the TRBD2 assignment by TCRdb is unverifiable without DNA. The sequenced sample was blood. The sequence derives from a human donor with ulcerative colitis or Crohn's disease, or a healthy co-twin of an affected twin (not recorded which). CDR3 protein: CASSRLAGRQDEQFF.